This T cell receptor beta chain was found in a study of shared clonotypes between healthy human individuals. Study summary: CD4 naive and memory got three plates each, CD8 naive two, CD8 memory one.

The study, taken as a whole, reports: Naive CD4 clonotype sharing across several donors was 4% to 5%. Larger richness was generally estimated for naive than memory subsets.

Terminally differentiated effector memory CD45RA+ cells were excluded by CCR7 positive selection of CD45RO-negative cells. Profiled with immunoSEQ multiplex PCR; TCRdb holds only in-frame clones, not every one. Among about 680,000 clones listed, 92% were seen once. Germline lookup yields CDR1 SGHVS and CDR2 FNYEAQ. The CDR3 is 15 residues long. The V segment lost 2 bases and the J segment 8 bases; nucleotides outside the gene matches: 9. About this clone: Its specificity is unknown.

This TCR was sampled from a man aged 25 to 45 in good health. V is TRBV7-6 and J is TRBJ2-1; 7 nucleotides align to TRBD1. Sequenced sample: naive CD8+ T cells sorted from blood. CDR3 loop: CASSLILQGLDEQFF. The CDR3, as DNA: TGTGCCAGCAGCTTAATACTACAGGGGTTGGATGAGCAGTTCTTC.